This T cell receptor beta chain was found in a study of blood T cell repertoires in COVID-19. Study at large: Whether acute or convalescent, the COVID-19 samples came from the United States, Italy and Spain.

The CDR3 is 14 amino acids. Trimming stripped 7 bases from V and 4 bases from J, with 14 bases between. Germline values: CDR1 SQVTM, CDR2 ANQGSEA. Using immunoSEQ multiplex PCR, the repertoire was profiled, and TCRdb retains in-frame clones only, with some absent. This table holds 20,000 to 30,000 clones, roughly 92% found once. This chain connects TRBV29-1 to TRBJ2-6; a weak D match, TRBD1 (6 bases). The clonotype originates from a human donor in a cohort sampled during active COVID-19. Material for sequencing was peripheral blood. CDR3 DNA sequence: TGCAGCGCAGGACAGTTAGGAGGGGCCAACGTCCTGACTTTC. This encodes CSAGQLGGANVLTF.